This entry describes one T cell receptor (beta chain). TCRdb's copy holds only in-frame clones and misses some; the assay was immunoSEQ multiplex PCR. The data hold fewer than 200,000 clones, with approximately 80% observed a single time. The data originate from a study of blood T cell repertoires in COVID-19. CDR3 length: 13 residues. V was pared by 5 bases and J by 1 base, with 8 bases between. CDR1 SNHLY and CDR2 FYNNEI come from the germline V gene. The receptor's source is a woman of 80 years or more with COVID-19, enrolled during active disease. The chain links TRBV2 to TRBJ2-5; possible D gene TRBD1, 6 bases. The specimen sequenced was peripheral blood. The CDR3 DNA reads TGTGCCAGCAGTCAACAGGGCCAAGAGACCCAGTACTTC. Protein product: CASSQQGQETQYF. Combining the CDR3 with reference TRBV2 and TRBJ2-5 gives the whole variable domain EPEVTQTPSHQVTQMGQEVILRCVPISNHLYFYWYRQILGQKVEFLVSFYNNEISEKSEIFDDQFSVERPDGSNFTLKIRSTKLEDSAMYFCASSQQGQETQYFGPGTRLLVL.